The clone carrying this TCR beta chain has only a few counts. The sample belongs to a study of T cell changes during pregnancy in multiple sclerosis. CDR1 and CDR2 from the germline V gene are LNHDA and SQIVND (reference sequence). Trimming left V 8 bases short and J 4 bases short, with 11 bases between. This CDR3 spans 12 amino acids. Profiled with immunoSEQ multiplex PCR; TCRdb holds only in-frame clones, not every one. The table lists under 70,000 clones, roughly 91% of them singletons. The chain links TRBV19 to TRBJ1-1, with D perhaps TRBD1 (5 bases). This clonotype was sampled from a female donor in good health, enrolled as a control in a pregnancy study. This material consisted of peripheral blood, taken after pregnancy. The CDR3 DNA reads TGTGCCAGTTACCGGGGGTCCACTGAAGCTTTCTTT. This codes for CASYRGSTEAFF.